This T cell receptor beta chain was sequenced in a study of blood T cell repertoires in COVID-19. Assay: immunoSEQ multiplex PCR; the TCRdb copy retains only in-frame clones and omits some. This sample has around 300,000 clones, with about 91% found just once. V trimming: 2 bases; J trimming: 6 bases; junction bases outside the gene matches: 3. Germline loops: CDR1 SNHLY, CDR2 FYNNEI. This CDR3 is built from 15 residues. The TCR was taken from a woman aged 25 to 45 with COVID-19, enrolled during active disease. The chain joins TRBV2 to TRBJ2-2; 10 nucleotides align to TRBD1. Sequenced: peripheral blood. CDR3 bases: TGTGCCAGCAGTGAACGGACAGGGGGGGCCGGGGAGCTGTTTTTT. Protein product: CASSERTGGAGELFF.